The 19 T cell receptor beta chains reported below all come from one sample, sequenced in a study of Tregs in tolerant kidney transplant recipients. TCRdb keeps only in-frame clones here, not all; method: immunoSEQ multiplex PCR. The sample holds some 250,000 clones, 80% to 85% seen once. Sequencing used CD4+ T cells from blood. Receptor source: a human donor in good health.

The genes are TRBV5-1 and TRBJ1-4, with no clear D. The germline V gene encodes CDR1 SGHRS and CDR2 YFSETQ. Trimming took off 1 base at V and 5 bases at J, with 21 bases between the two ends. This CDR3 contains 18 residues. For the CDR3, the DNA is TGCGCCAGCAGCTTGTACAGTCTGGTCGTCGGCATGAATGAAAAACTGTTTTTT. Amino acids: CASSLYSLVVGMNEKLFF.

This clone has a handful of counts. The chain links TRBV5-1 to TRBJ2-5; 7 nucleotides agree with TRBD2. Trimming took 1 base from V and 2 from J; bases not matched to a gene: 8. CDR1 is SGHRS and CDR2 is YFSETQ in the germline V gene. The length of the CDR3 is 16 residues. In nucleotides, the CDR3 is TGCGCCAGCAGCTTGACGGGGGGACGGCTACAAGAGACCCAGTACTTC. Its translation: CASSLTGGRLQETQYF.

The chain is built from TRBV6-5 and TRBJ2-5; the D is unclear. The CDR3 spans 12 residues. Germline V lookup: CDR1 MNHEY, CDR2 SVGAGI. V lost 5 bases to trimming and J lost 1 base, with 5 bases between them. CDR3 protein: CASSVAQETQYF. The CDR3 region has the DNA TGTGCCAGCAGTGTAGCCCAAGAGACCCAGTACTTC.

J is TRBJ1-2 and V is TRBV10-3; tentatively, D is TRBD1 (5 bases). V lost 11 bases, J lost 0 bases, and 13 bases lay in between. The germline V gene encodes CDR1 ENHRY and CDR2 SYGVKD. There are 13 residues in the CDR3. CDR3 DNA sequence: TGTGCCTTCTCCCAGGGACCTAACTATGGCTACACCTTC. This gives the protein CAFSQGPNYGYTF.

The CDR3 here is CASSFTGLSGANVLTF. For the CDR3, the DNA is TGTGCCAGCAGCTTCACGGGCCTCTCTGGGGCCAACGTCCTGACTTTC. This chain connects TRBV7-8 to TRBJ2-6; D is undetermined. The germline gives CDR1 SGHVS, CDR2 FQNEAQ. CDR3 length: 16 residues. The V end was cut by 3 bases, the J end by 0 bases, with 9 bases between.

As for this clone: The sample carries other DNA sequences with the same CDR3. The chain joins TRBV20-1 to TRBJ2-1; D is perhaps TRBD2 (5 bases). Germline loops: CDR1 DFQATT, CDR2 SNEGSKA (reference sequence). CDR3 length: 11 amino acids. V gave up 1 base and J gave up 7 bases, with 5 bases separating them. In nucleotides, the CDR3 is TGCAGTGCTAGAGGGAGGAATGAGCAGTTCTTC. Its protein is CSARGRNEQFF.

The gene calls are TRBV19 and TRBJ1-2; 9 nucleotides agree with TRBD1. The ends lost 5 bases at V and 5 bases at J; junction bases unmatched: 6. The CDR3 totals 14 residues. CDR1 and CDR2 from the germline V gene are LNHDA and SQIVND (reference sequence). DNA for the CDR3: TGTGCCAGTAGTGTAGGACAGGGGAGTTATGGCTACACCTTC. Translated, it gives CASSVGQGSYGYTF.

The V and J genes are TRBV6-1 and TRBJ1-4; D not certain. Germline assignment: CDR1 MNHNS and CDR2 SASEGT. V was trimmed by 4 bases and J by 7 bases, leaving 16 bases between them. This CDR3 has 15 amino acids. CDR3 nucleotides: TGTGCCAGCAGTGCCCCCGGGAGGGTGGGTGAAAAACTGTTTTTT. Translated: CASSAPGRVGEKLFF.

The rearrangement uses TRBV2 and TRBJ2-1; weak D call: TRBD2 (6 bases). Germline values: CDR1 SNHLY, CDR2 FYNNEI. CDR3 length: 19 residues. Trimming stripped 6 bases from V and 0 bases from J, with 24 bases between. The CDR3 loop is CASREPEGPSASSYNEQFF. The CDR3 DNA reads TGTGCCAGCAGGGAGCCTGAGGGGCCTAGCGCAAGCTCCTACAATGAGCAGTTCTTC. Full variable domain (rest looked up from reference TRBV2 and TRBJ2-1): EPEVTQTPSHQVTQMGQEVILRCVPISNHLYFYWYRQILGQKVEFLVSFYNNEISEKSEIFDDQFSVERPDGSNFTLKIRSTKLEDSAMYFCASREPEGPSASSYNEQFFGPGTRLTVL.

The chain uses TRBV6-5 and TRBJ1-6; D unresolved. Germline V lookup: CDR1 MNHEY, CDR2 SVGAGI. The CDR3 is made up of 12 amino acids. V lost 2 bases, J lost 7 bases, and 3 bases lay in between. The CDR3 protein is CASSYPNSPLHF. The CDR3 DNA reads TGTGCCAGCAGTTACCCGAATTCACCCCTCCACTTT.

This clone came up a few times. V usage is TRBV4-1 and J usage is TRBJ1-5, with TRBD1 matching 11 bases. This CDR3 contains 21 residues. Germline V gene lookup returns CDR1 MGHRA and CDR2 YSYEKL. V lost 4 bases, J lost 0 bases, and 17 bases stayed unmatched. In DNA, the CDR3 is TGCGCCAGCAGCCCGATTCTTCCTGCGGACAGGGGGCCATATAGCAATCAGCCCCAGCATTTT. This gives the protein CASSPILPADRGPYSNQPQHF.

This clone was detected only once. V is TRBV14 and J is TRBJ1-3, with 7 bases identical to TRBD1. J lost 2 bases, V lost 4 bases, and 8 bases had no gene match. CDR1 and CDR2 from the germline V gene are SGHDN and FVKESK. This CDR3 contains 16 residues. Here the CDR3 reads CASSRFDRATGNTIYF. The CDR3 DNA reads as TGTGCCAGCAGCCGTTTCGACAGGGCTACTGGAAACACCATATATTTT.

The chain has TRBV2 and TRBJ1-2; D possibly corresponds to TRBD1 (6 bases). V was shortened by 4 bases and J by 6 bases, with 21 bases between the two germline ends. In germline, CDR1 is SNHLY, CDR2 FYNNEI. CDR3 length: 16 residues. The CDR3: CASSGLGQTVGDGYTF. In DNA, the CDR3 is TGTGCCAGCAGTGGGCTTGGACAGACCGTTGGCGATGGCTACACCTTC.

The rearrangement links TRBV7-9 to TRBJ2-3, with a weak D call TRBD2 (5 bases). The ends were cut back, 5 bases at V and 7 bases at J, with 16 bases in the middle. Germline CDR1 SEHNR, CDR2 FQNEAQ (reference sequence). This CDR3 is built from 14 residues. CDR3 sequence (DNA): TGTGCCAGCAGCGCTGAGCGGATATCGAATACGCAGTATTTT. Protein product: CASSAERISNTQYF.

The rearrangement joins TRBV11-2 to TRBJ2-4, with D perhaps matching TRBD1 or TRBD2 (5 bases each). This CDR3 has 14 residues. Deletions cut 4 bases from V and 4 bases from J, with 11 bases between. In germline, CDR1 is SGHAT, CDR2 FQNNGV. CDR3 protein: CASSSYEGKNIQYF. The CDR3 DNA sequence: TGTGCCAGCAGCTCGTACGAGGGGAAAAACATTCAGTACTTC.

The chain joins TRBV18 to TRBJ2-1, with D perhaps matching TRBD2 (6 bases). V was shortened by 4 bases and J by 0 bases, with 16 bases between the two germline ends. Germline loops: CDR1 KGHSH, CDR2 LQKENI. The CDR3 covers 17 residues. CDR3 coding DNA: TGTGCCAGCTCACGGGGGGTCAGGTCGAACTCCTACAATGAGCAGTTCTTC. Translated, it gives CASSRGVRSNSYNEQFF. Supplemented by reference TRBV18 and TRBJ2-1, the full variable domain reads NAGVMQNPRHLVRRRGQEARLRCSPMKGHSHVYWYRQLPEEGLKFMVYLQKENIIDESGMPKERFSAEFPKEGPSILRIQQVVRGDSAAYFCASSRGVRSNSYNEQFFGPGTRLTVL.

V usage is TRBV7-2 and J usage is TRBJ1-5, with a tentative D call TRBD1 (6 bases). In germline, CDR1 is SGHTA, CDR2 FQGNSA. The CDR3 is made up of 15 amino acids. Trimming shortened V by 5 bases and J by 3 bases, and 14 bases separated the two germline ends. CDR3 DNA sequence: TGTGCCAGCAGCCTAGTAGGGGGGCCCAATCAGCCCCAGCATTTT. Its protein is CASSLVGGPNQPQHF.

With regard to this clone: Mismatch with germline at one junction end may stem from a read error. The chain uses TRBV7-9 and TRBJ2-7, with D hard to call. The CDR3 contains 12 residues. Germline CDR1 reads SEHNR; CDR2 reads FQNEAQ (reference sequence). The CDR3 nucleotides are TGTGCCAGCAGCCTTCCCTCCGACGAGCAGTACTTC. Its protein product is CASSLPSDEQYF.

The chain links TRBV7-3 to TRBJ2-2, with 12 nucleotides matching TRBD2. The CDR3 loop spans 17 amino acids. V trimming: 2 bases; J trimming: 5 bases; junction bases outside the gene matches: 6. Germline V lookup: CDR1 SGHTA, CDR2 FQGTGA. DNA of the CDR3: TGTGCCAGCAGCTTATATGGACTAGCGGGGAATACCGGGGAGCTGTTTTTT. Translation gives CASSLYGLAGNTGELFF. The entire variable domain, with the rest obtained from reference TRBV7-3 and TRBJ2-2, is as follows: GAGVSQTPSNKVTEKGKYVELRCDPISGHTALYWYRQSLGQGPEFLIYFQGTGAADDSGLPNDRFFAVRPEGSVSTLKIQRTERGDSAVYLCASSLYGLAGNTGELFFGEGSRLTVL.